This T cell receptor beta chain derives from a study of shared clonotypes between healthy human individuals. The repertoire was sequenced with immunoSEQ multiplex PCR; TCRdb's copy has only in-frame clones and lacks some. The sample yields about 500,000 clones, 60% to 80% seen once. This clone was observed a single time. This is likely an artifact of a read error, given a far larger clone one base away. This specimen includes other DNA sequences encoding the same CDR3. V lost 10 bases and J 6 bases, leaving 20 bases between the germline ends. This CDR3 comprises 14 residues. CDR1 and CDR2 (germline): SEHNR, FQNEAQ (reference sequence).

The chain combines TRBV7-9 with TRBJ2-3, with D perhaps TRBD1 (7 bases). Sequenced: PBMCs. This TCR was sampled from a woman aged 40 to 49 in good health. Some clones in this sample may be carry-over from other donors' samples. The CDR3 loop is CAIHDGGGKDTQYF. The DNA of the CDR3 is TGTGCCATCCATGACGGAGGGGGCAAGGATACGCAGTATTTT.